This T cell receptor beta chain was found in a study of blood T cell repertoires in COVID-19. Trimming pared 1 base from V and 4 bases from J, leaving 11 bases between. This CDR3 region has 14 residues. Germline lookup yields CDR1 MNHNS and CDR2 SASEGT. In the original processing: Counts of nucleated cells, estimated from reference gene primer amplification, were obtained. Sequencing used immunoSEQ multiplex PCR; TCRdb keeps in-frame clones, though not all of them. The DNA was the basis for D and trimming; V, J and clone size are from that table. The table has some 45,000 clones, about 89% seen once. The sequencing input was peripheral blood. This TCR was recovered from a man aged 70 or older with active COVID-19. The chain carries TRBV6-1 and TRBJ2-7, with D maybe TRBD2 (5 bases). The CDR3 coding sequence is TGTGCCAGCAGTGAAGGGAGTGGGAGATACGAGCAGTACTTC. Translated: CASSEGSGRYEQYF.